This TCR beta chain was retrieved from a study of blood T cell repertoires in COVID-19. Clones were sequenced by immunoSEQ multiplex PCR, and TCRdb holds only the in-frame ones, with some missing. The sample has roughly 80,000 clones; less than 90% are singletons. Only one count was recorded for this clone. Trimming took off 3 bases at V and 8 bases at J, with 11 bases between the two ends. CDR3 length equals 13 residues. CDR1 is SGHTA, CDR2 FQGNSA, per germline. The clonotype originates from a man in his fifties with acute or convalescent COVID-19. This rearrangement joins TRBV7-2 to TRBJ1-5; no definite D call. Sequenced: peripheral blood. The CDR3 coding sequence is TGTGCCAGCAGCTTGAATAGAATAAAGCCCCAGCATTTT. It translates to CASSLNRIKPQHF.